This record covers a single T cell receptor beta chain. Germline lookup yields CDR1 MNHNY and CDR2 SVGAGI (reference sequence). Deletions cut 5 bases from V and 5 bases from J, with 6 bases between. The CDR3 runs 12 residues. These data belong to a study of blood T cell repertoires in COVID-19. Study-wide context: COVID-19 samples collected from the United States, Italy and Spain covered acute and convalescent phases. PBMCs, B-cell-depleted T cells, or T cells provided the cDNA or gDNA that made up the material.

As originally analysed: Reference gene primer amplification yielded estimated nucleated cell counts. The data were produced by immunoSEQ multiplex PCR, yet TCRdb's version contains in-frame clones alone and is incomplete. That table gives V, J and clone size, and the DNA gave D and trimming. The data hold around 11,000 clones, with roughly 80% observed a single time. The clonotype was recovered from a man in his 70s with active COVID-19. The chain couples TRBV6-6 to TRBJ1-4; D gene uncertain. The sample consisted of peripheral blood. CDR3 in DNA: TGTGCCAGCAGTAGACTGAATGAAAAACTGTTTTTT. It translates to CASSRLNEKLFF.